A single sample is the source of the 28 T cell receptor beta chains below, sequenced in a study of shared clonotypes between healthy human individuals. Assay used: immunoSEQ multiplex PCR; TCRdb lists only in-frame clones, some missing. The sample carries over a million clones, 95% to 99% recorded once. Sequenced sample: naive CD4+ T cells sorted from blood. The subset here: CD45RA+ positively selected. These receptors originate from a man in his thirties or forties in good health.

This clone has only one observation. The rearrangement uses TRBV5-1 and TRBJ1-1, with D maybe TRBD1 (6 bases). Per the germline V gene, CDR1 is SGHRS and CDR2 is YFSETQ. There are 14 residues in the CDR3. V dropped 4 bases and J dropped 5 bases, with 15 bases sitting between them. The chain's CDR3 is CASSMTGPLTEAFF. The CDR3 DNA is TGCGCCAGCAGCATGACAGGCCCTTTAACTGAAGCTTTCTTT.

The chain recombines TRBV20-1 with TRBJ1-2; tentatively, D is TRBD1 (5 bases). V was trimmed by 3 bases and J by 4 bases, leaving 6 bases between them. The CDR3 is 11 residues long. Germline V gene data show CDR1 as DFQATT and CDR2 as SNEGSKA (reference sequence). CDR3 bases: TGCAGTGCTAGGAGGGGCTATGGCTACACCTTC. Residues: CSARRGYGYTF.

This chain uses TRBV5-1 with TRBJ2-2, with TRBD1 identical over 7 bases. Germline trimming cut 4 bases from V and 4 bases from J; bases unmatched to any gene: 10. This CDR3 is built from 16 residues. Per germline, CDR1 SGHRS and CDR2 YFSETQ. The chain's CDR3 is CASSRPTGYVTGELFF. The DNA for the CDR3 is TGCGCCAGCAGCAGACCGACAGGGTATGTCACCGGGGAGCTGTTTTTT.

V and J are TRBV18 and TRBJ2-1; TRBD2 aligns across 7 bases. Germline-derived CDR1 and CDR2 are KGHSH and LQKENI. The CDR3 spans 15 residues. Losses at the gene ends were 3 bases for V and 5 bases for J; bases not matched to a gene: 7. The CDR3 bases are TGTGCCAGCTCACCCCAACTAGCGAGGGACAATGAGCAGTTCTTC. Translation: CASSPQLARDNEQFF.

Note on this clone: The same CDR3 arises from other DNA sequences in this sample as well. V is TRBV9 and J is TRBJ2-6; D call uncertain. This CDR3 spans 15 amino acids. With 0 bases removed from V and 1 base from J, the gap between germline ends came to 5 bases. Germline assignment: CDR1 SGDLS and CDR2 YYNGEE. The DNA for the CDR3 is TGTGCCAGCAGCGTAGGTGTGTCTGGGGCCAACGTCCTGACTTTC. As protein: CASSVGVSGANVLTF.

The chain combines TRBV7-8 with TRBJ2-2, with 8 bases matching TRBD2. The CDR3 contains 16 residues. Trimming removed 0 bases from V and 5 bases from J; junction bases left unmatched: 5. Germline-derived CDR1 and CDR2 are SGHVS and FQNEAQ. CDR3 residues: CASSLARASGTGELFF. The CDR3 DNA is TGTGCCAGCAGCTTAGCGCGGGCTAGCGGGACCGGGGAGCTGTTTTTT.

This chain connects TRBV7-6 to TRBJ2-7, with 8 bases aligning to TRBD2. The CDR3 loop spans 14 amino acids. The germline CDR1 and CDR2 sequences are SGHVS and FNYEAQ. Unmatched junction bases numbered 7, after V lost 6 bases and J lost 3 bases. CDR3 in amino acids: CASRQTSANYEQYF. For the CDR3, the DNA is TGTGCCAGCAGACAGACTAGCGCCAACTACGAGCAGTACTTC.

The genes are TRBV10-3 and TRBJ1-5, with D tentatively TRBD1 (5 bases). CDR1 and CDR2 from the germline V gene are ENHRY and SYGVKD. This CDR3 is built from 15 residues. Trimming removed 3 bases from V and 4 bases from J, with 13 bases in between. The CDR3 DNA reads TGTGCCATCAGTGATGGGGGGACGCCTAATCAGCCCCAGCATTTT. Encoded protein: CAISDGGTPNQPQHF.

This clone was picked up a small number of times. This sample includes further DNA sequences coding for the same CDR3. The chain joins TRBV6-5 to TRBJ2-5, with TRBD1 identical over 7 bases. Germline V gene sequence: CDR1 MNHEY, CDR2 SVGAGI. The ends lost 2 bases at V and 3 bases at J; junction bases unmatched: 0. The CDR3 runs to 13 residues. The CDR3 DNA is TGTGCCAGCAGTTACGACAGGGAAGAGACCCAGTACTTC. Translated, it gives CASSYDREETQYF.

V gene TRBV28 combines with J gene TRBJ2-3; D uncertain. CDR1 and CDR2 (germline): MDHEN, SYDVKM. Deletions cut 9 bases from V and 0 bases from J, with 7 bases between. The CDR3 is 12 residues long. The CDR3 region is CASISSTDTQYF. DNA of the CDR3: TGTGCCAGTATTTCTAGCACAGATACGCAGTATTTT. The complete variable domain, with remaining parts taken from reference TRBV28 and TRBJ2-3, reads DVKVTQSSRYLVKRTGEKVFLECVQDMDHENMFWYRQDPGLGLRLIYFSYDVKMKEKGDIPEGYSVSREKKERFSLILESASTNQTSMYLCASISSTDTQYFGPGTRLTVL.

CDR3 DNA: TGTGCCAGTAGTATGGGAGCGGCTCCTTACAATGAGCAGTTCTTC. It is translated as CASSMGAAPYNEQFF. This chain connects TRBV19 to TRBJ2-1, with D perhaps matching TRBD2 (5 bases). Germline CDR1 and CDR2: LNHDA and SQIVND (reference sequence). V lost 3 bases, J lost 4 bases, and 13 bases lay in between. This CDR3 spans 15 amino acids.

This chain joins TRBV11-2 and TRBJ2-5, with D unresolved. The CDR3 loop spans 15 amino acids. The V gene's germline CDR1 is SGHAT and CDR2 FQNNGV. The germline V and J ends were trimmed by 1 base and 5 bases, with 14 bases remaining between them. The DNA of the CDR3 is TGTGCCAGCAGCTTAGGATCGCTGGGGTTTGAGACCCAGTACTTC. It specifies CASSLGSLGFETQYF.

As concerns this clone: Other DNA sequences within the sample encode an identical CDR3. The chain has TRBV5-4 and TRBJ1-3, with TRBD1 matching 7 bases. The germline V gene encodes CDR1 SGHNT and CDR2 YYREEE (reference sequence). This CDR3 spans 15 amino acids. The trim removed 0 bases at V and 2 bases at J, leaving 2 bases unmatched. The CDR3 protein is CASSLGQGTGNTIYF. As DNA, the CDR3 is TGTGCCAGCAGCTTGGGACAGGGTACTGGAAACACCATATATTTT.

This chain connects TRBV2 to TRBJ2-7; 7 bases are shared with TRBD2. CDR3 size: 13 residues. The germline V gene encodes CDR1 SNHLY and CDR2 FYNNEI. V trimming: 7 bases; J trimming: 7 bases; junction bases outside the gene matches: 10. The CDR3 DNA is TGTGCCAGCACGAGGGAGGGTCTGGGGGAGCAGTACTTC. It translates to CASTREGLGEQYF.

This clone has just one count. V gene TRBV5-8 combines with J gene TRBJ1-2, with a tentative D call TRBD1 (5 bases). The CDR3 has 18 residues. V lost 2 bases and J lost 8, with 28 bases in between. Germline values: CDR1 SGHTS, CDR2 YDEGEE. The CDR3 DNA reads as TGTGCCAGCAGCTTACGGGACTTACTTGTGGTTCGCTCTAGGGGCTACACCTTC. This translates into CASSLRDLLVVRSRGYTF.

This CDR3 reads CASSALSGTETQYF. The CDR3 bases are TGTGCCAGCAGCGCGCTGAGCGGGACTGAGACCCAGTACTTC. The chain carries TRBV27 and TRBJ2-5; 7 positions agree with TRBD2. Germline V lookup: CDR1 MNHEY, CDR2 SMNVEV (reference sequence). V gave up 6 bases and J gave up 5 bases; unmatched junction bases: 9. This CDR3 contains 14 residues.

The chain couples TRBV7-8 to TRBJ2-5; 7 positions match TRBD1. The CDR3 contains 15 residues. Germline CDR1 SGHVS, CDR2 FQNEAQ. After removal of 4 bases from V and 5 bases from J, the junction contained 10 bases not matched to a gene. CDR3 in DNA: TGTGCCAGCAGCTCTTCCCCTGACAGGGTTGAGACCCAGTACTTC. It translates to CASSSSPDRVETQYF. The full variable domain, with the rest looked up from reference TRBV7-8 and TRBJ2-5, is GAGVSQSPRYKVAKRGQDVALRCDPISGHVSLFWYQQALGQGPEFLTYFQNEAQLDKSGLPSDRFFAERPEGSVSTLKIQRTQQEDSAVYLCASSSSPDRVETQYFGPGTRLLVL.

This clone was found once. This sample includes further DNA sequences coding for the same CDR3. The chain links TRBV10-1 to TRBJ2-3, with unresolved D. Per germline, CDR1 WNHNN and CDR2 SYGVQD (reference sequence). Between the trimmed V and J ends, which lost 0 bases and 1 base, there was a span of 5 bases. The CDR3 contains 14 residues. The CDR3 loop is CASSESTGTDTQYF. CDR3 coding DNA: TGCGCCAGCAGTGAGTCGACGGGCACAGATACGCAGTATTTT.

This rearrangement joins TRBV10-3 to TRBJ2-7; D uncertain. CDR1 is ENHRY and CDR2 is SYGVKD in the germline V gene. The V end was cut by 0 bases, the J end by 4 bases, with 13 bases between. CDR3 length: 15 residues. The CDR3 nucleotides read TGTGCCATCAGTGAGTCGACGGCACGGTTATACGAGCAGTACTTC. It translates to CAISESTARLYEQYF.

This CDR3 reads CASSPAGVGWEQYF. The CDR3 DNA reads TGTGCCAGCAGCCCCGCGGGGGTGGGATGGGAGCAGTACTTC. J is TRBJ2-7 and V is TRBV7-6; 7 bases map to TRBD2. Trimming took 5 bases from V and 7 from J; bases not matched to a gene: 11. The CDR3 loop spans 14 amino acids. Per the germline V gene, CDR1 is SGHVS and CDR2 is FNYEAQ.

The chain combines TRBV19 with TRBJ2-4, with D perhaps TRBD1 (5 bases). Germline assignment: CDR1 LNHDA and CDR2 SQIVND (reference sequence). V lost 4 bases to trimming and J lost 8 bases, with 15 bases between them. The CDR3 runs to 14 residues. In DNA form, the CDR3 reads TGTGCCAGTAGTAAAGCCCCGGTGGGGCACATTCAGTACTTC. It specifies CASSKAPVGHIQYF.

The chain uses TRBV5-1 and TRBJ2-3; D gene unclear. Germline V lookup: CDR1 SGHRS, CDR2 YFSETQ. The V end was cut by 0 bases, the J end by 6 bases, with 8 bases between. The CDR3 consists of 13 residues. CDR3 loop: CASSLASRDTQYF. DNA of the CDR3: TGCGCCAGCAGCTTGGCGTCCCGCGATACGCAGTATTTT. The full variable domain, completed using reference TRBV5-1 and TRBJ2-3, is KAGVTQTPRYLIKTRGQQVTLSCSPISGHRSVSWYQQTPGQGLQFLFEYFSETQRNKGNFPGRFSGRQFSNSRSEMNVSTLELGDSALYLCASSLASRDTQYFGPGTRLTVL.

DNA of the CDR3: TGCAGCGGATGGACCACAGATACGCAGTATTTT. Protein: CSGWTTDTQYF. This chain uses TRBV29-1 with TRBJ2-3; no clear D gene. Germline lookup yields CDR1 SQVTM and CDR2 ANQGSEA. This CDR3 has 11 residues. V lost 7 bases, J lost 2 bases, and 7 bases lay in between.

The CDR3 DNA is TGTGCCAGCAGTTTAACAGGCCCTAGCACAGATACGCAGTATTTT. Translation: CASSLTGPSTDTQYF. V and J are TRBV28 and TRBJ2-3; tentative D call: TRBD1 (5 bases). CDR1 is MDHEN, CDR2 SYDVKM, per germline. This CDR3 has 15 residues. V lost 2 bases to trimming and J lost 0 bases, with 9 bases between them.

Points on this clone: This sample also contains other DNA sequences that code for the same CDR3. The gene calls are TRBV7-9 and TRBJ2-7; D may be TRBD1 or TRBD2 (5 bases each). Germline CDR1 SEHNR, CDR2 FQNEAQ (reference sequence). Trimming took 0 bases from V and 2 from J, leaving 8 bases between them. This CDR3 spans 14 amino acids. The CDR3 sequence is CASSLAGTAYEQYF. The CDR3 DNA sequence: TGTGCCAGCAGCTTAGCCGGGACGGCCTACGAGCAGTACTTC. Based on the CDR3 plus reference TRBV7-9 and TRBJ2-7, the full variable domain is DTGVSQNPRHKITKRGQNVTFRCDPISEHNRLYWYRQTLGQGPEFLTYFQNEAQLEKSRLLSDRFSAERPKGSFSTLEIQRTEQGDSAMYLCASSLAGTAYEQYFGPGTRLTVT.

This clone was observed a handful of times. Other DNA sequences of this sample code for an identical CDR3. The gene calls are TRBV5-1 and TRBJ2-7; D is unresolved. Between the trimmed V and J ends, which lost 0 bases and 4 bases, there was a span of 2 bases. Germline-derived CDR1 and CDR2 are SGHRS and YFSETQ. CDR3 length: 11 amino acids. The CDR3 region is CASSLGYEQYF. DNA of the CDR3: TGCGCCAGCAGCTTGGGTTACGAGCAGTACTTC. The full variable domain, in which reference TRBV5-1 and TRBJ2-7 provide the parts outside the CDR3, is KAGVTQTPRYLIKTRGQQVTLSCSPISGHRSVSWYQQTPGQGLQFLFEYFSETQRNKGNFPGRFSGRQFSNSRSEMNVSTLELGDSALYLCASSLGYEQYFGPGTRLTVT.

On this clone: Other nucleotide sequences from this sample produce the same CDR3. The CDR3 DNA sequence: TGCGCCAGCAGCTTGGAACAGGCAACCTACAATGAGCAGTTCTTC. Translation: CASSLEQATYNEQFF. This chain connects TRBV5-1 to TRBJ2-1, with a tentative D call TRBD1 (5 bases). The CDR3 sequence is 15 residues long. The V gene's germline CDR1 is SGHRS and CDR2 YFSETQ. Trimming shortened V by 0 bases and J by 2 bases, and 9 bases separated the two germline ends.

J is TRBJ2-7 and V is TRBV2; 7 bases fit TRBD2. The CDR3 runs to 12 residues. V gave up 5 bases and J gave up 2 bases; unmatched junction bases: 0. Germline lookup yields CDR1 SNHLY and CDR2 FYNNEI. DNA for the CDR3: TGTGCCAGCAGTCGGGAGGCCTACGAGCAGTACTTC. Residues: CASSREAYEQYF. Filled out from reference TRBV2 and TRBJ2-7, the complete variable domain reads EPEVTQTPSHQVTQMGQEVILRCVPISNHLYFYWYRQILGQKVEFLVSFYNNEISEKSEIFDDQFSVERPDGSNFTLKIRSTKLEDSAMYFCASSREAYEQYFGPGTRLTVT.